The rows below give T cell receptor beta chains drawn from one sample of a study of shared clonotypes between healthy human individuals. Measured with immunoSEQ multiplex PCR; TCRdb has only the in-frame clones, and not every one. Among approximately 620,000 clones listed, 97% were seen once. Sequencing was carried out using naive CD4+ T cells sorted from blood. The receptor source for this set is a woman aged 25 to 39 in good health. Each CDR3 is given without its conserved first and last residue. The order of the fields is clone size, D gene, CDR3 length, V gene, CDR3 protein. D genes are given only for firm matches. Rows give clone size only sometimes, using once, few, many, or a class for an expanded clone.

.,.,11,TRBV28,ASRGTAPYEQY
.,TRBD1,13,TRBV7-9,ASSSGQGAYQPQH
.,.,15,TRBV7-9,ASSSKDSSSYNSPLH
once,.,12,TRBV5-1,ASRGQSGANVLT
.,.,14,TRBV12-5,ASGFHHNDISYEQY
few,.,11,TRBV19,ASRENRANEQF
.,.,11,TRBV19,ASRNPGMEQAF
.,TRBD2,17,TRBV4-2,ASSQVGMSSGRTSYEQY
.,.,10,TRBV28,ASSSRGYGYT
.,.,13,TRBV11-2,ASSLYIFSYNEQF
once,.,14,TRBV11-2,ASSPLPGTLNTEAF
.,TRBD1,11,TRBV6-5,ASSSVGQGQQY
.,TRBD2,13,TRBV28,ASSPREAAYNEQF
.,.,11,TRBV4-2,ASSQDGVQRAF
.,.,13,TRBV5-5,ASIGPGWSTDTQY
.,.,8,TRBV20-1,SAAGTGAF
.,TRBD1,13,TRBV10-3,AISTTRTGADTQY